This T cell receptor beta chain was observed in a study of regulatory T cells in long-lasting Graves disease. The study, taken as a whole, reports: When disease was persistent, TRBV28, TRBJ1-2 and TRBJ2-5 were the favored segments.

The V gene end was trimmed by 4 bases and the J gene end by 0 bases; junction bases not matched to a gene: 6. The CDR3 extends over 16 amino acids. CDR1 is MNHNS and CDR2 is SASEGT in the germline V gene. Investigators prepared the TCR beta libraries by applying iRepertoire HTBI primers and Arm-PCR of CDR3 regions. TCRdb reprocessed the multiplex PCR reads with MiXCR, giving one entry per CDR3 protein. Of roughly 520,000 distinct CDR3 sequences listed, 9.5% to 15% are singletons. This clonotype showed up many times. Its specificity is unknown. The time point was: newly diagnosed GD, antithyroid drugs for less than 3 months. After RNA was extracted from PBMCs, the TCR library was made from it. Graves' disease was diagnosed by American Thyroid Association guidelines. The same sample was also used in a study of T cells in Graves' hyperthyroidism and ophthalmopathy. According to that study: The primer set for the first-round RT-PCR of the TCR CDR3 was HTBI.

The rearrangement uses TRBV6-1 and TRBJ1-2; 9 bases are shared with TRBD1. This clonotype was sampled from a woman in her 30s with Graves disease. Material: peripheral blood mononuclear cells (PBMCs), obtained at new diagnosis, from a patient treated with antithyroid drugs. CDR3 coding DNA: TGTGCCAGCAGTGGGGGACAGGGCCTAACTAACTATGGCTACACCTTC. Protein: CASSGGQGLTNYGYTF.